These 14 T cell receptor beta chains were sequenced from one sample in a study of OX40 agonist ivuxolimab in advanced cancers. The assay was immunoSEQ multiplex PCR, and TCRdb's table has in-frame clones only and misses some. The table has 62,000 or so clones, roughly nine tenths seen once. This sample comprised CD4+ or CD8+ T cells sorted from blood, obtained in a trial of the OX40 agonist ivuxolimab. The origin of the receptors is an adult with an advanced solid tumor such as melanoma, head and neck, liver or kidney cancer.

This clone came up once. The chain employs TRBV6-4 and TRBJ2-5, with D perhaps assigned TRBD1 or TRBD2 (6 bases each). V lost 3 bases, J lost 4 bases, and 18 bases lay in between. This CDR3 spans 16 amino acids. From germline, CDR1 is MRHNA and CDR2 SNTAGT. The CDR3 DNA reads as TGTGCCAGCAGTGATGGGGGGCGCCCGGTTGGAGAGACCCAGTACTTC. This sequence encodes CASSDGGRPVGETQYF.

In DNA form, the CDR3 reads TGTGCCAGCAGCTTGGAGGCAGGCCCAGACTATGGCTACACCTTC. Protein: CASSLEAGPDYGYTF. V is TRBV5-4 and J is TRBJ1-2; D is unclear. The germline CDR1 and CDR2 sequences are SGHNT and YYREEE (reference sequence). V was clipped by 0 bases and J by 3 bases, with 12 bases between them. The CDR3 totals 15 residues.

The chain uses TRBV4-1 and TRBJ2-7; D possibly corresponds to TRBD1 (5 bases). V was clipped by 4 bases and J by 7 bases, with 17 bases between them. This CDR3 region has 14 residues. Germline V gives CDR1 MGHRA, CDR2 YSYEKL. The CDR3 bases are TGCGCCAGCAGCCCCCAGGGCCTTTTGGGGGAGCAGTACTTC. Translation gives CASSPQGLLGEQYF.

The rearrangement uses TRBV28 and TRBJ2-7; 7 bases are a match to TRBD2. Trimming at V came to 8 bases and at J to 4 bases, leaving 14 bases not matched to a gene. The V gene's germline CDR1 is MDHEN and CDR2 SYDVKM. The CDR3 length is 15 residues. The CDR3 is CASGAGTGGRYEQYF. DNA of the CDR3: TGTGCCAGCGGAGCGGGGACGGGGGGTAGGTACGAGCAGTACTTC.

V is TRBV19 and J is TRBJ2-2, with 8 bases identical to TRBD2. The CDR3 spans 16 residues. Trimming cost V 0 bases and J 3 bases; bases outside gene matches: 3. CDR1 is LNHDA, CDR2 SQIVND, per germline (reference sequence). Here the CDR3 reads CASSIDPAGDTGELFF. As DNA, the CDR3 is TGTGCCAGTAGTATAGATCCAGCGGGAGACACCGGGGAGCTGTTTTTT.

Only one count was recorded for this clone. V is TRBV2 and J is TRBJ2-2; D is unclear. Between the trimmed V and J ends, which lost 5 bases and 3 bases, there was a span of 7 bases. In germline, CDR1 is SNHLY, CDR2 FYNNEI. The CDR3 totals 13 residues. The CDR3 here is CASSFGDTGELFF. The CDR3 nucleotides read TGTGCCAGCAGTTTTGGGGACACCGGGGAGCTGTTTTTT.

The chain links TRBV5-4 to TRBJ2-1; the D gene could be TRBD1 or TRBD2 (6 bases each). The germline V and J ends were trimmed by 7 bases and 5 bases, with 19 bases remaining between them. The CDR3 extends over 15 amino acids. Germline CDR1 reads SGHNT; CDR2 reads YYREEE (reference sequence). Here the CDR3 reads CASRRGEATNNEQFF. The CDR3 nucleotides read TGTGCCAGCCGGAGGGGGGAGGCAACAAACAATGAGCAGTTCTTC.

The V and J genes are TRBV7-9 and TRBJ1-2; D unclear. V was cut by 2 bases and J by 4 bases, with 2 bases left in between. This CDR3 has 11 amino acids. The germline gives CDR1 SEHNR, CDR2 FQNEAQ (reference sequence). Here the CDR3 reads CASSLSYGYTF. CDR3 coding DNA: TGTGCCAGCAGCTTATCCTATGGCTACACCTTC.

The chain employs TRBV29-1 and TRBJ2-2; 7 nucleotides line up with TRBD1. The ends lost 6 bases at V and 6 bases at J; junction bases unmatched: 10. This CDR3 is built from 14 residues. Looked up from germline, CDR1 is SQVTM and CDR2 is ANQGSEA. CDR3 loop: CSVATGTASGELFF. CDR3 nucleotides: TGCAGCGTCGCAACCGGGACAGCCTCCGGGGAGCTGTTTTTT.

The chain uses TRBV15 and TRBJ1-5; no reliable D call. The CDR3 length is 14 residues. CDR1 is LNHNV and CDR2 is YYDKDF in the germline V gene (reference sequence). V was pared by 5 bases and J by 6 bases, with 14 bases between. Written as DNA, the CDR3 is TGTGCCACCAGCGTCGAGGTTTTGGGTCAGCCCCAGCATTTT. Protein sequence: CATSVEVLGQPQHF.

This chain joins TRBV30 and TRBJ2-3; 9 bases are shared with TRBD2. V shed 0 bases and J 5 bases; nucleotides not matched to a gene: 6. Germline CDR1 is GTSNPN and CDR2 is SVGIG (reference sequence). This CDR3 region has 15 residues. CDR3 bases: TGTGCCTGGAGTGTATTAGCGGGAGCCGGAGATACGCAGTATTTT. Protein: CAWSVLAGAGDTQYF.

This sequence joins TRBV30 and TRBJ1-5; 11 positions agree with TRBD1. CDR1 is GTSNPN, CDR2 SVGIG, per germline (reference sequence). The CDR3 totals 16 residues. The J segment lost 7 bases and the V segment lost 0 bases, leaving 8 bases of the junction unmatched. As DNA, the CDR3 is TGTGCCTGGAGTGTAGGGGACAGGGGGAACGACCAGCCCCAGCATTTT. The encoded protein is CAWSVGDRGNDQPQHF. The complete variable domain, with remaining parts taken from reference TRBV30 and TRBJ1-5, reads SQTIHQWPATLVQPVGSPLSLECTVEGTSNPNLYWYRQAAGRGLQLLFYSVGIGQISSEVPQNLSASRPQDRQFILSSKKLLLSDSGFYLCAWSVGDRGNDQPQHFGDGTRLSIL.

The J gene is TRBJ2-7, the V gene TRBV29-1; D tentatively reads TRBD1 or TRBD2 (5 bases each). The V end was cut by 5 bases, the J end by 2 bases, with 10 bases between. Germline V gene data show CDR1 as SQVTM and CDR2 as ANQGSEA. CDR3 length: 12 residues. The CDR3 here is CSVRQGPYEQYF. In nucleotides, the CDR3 is TGCAGCGTTAGGCAGGGACCCTACGAGCAGTACTTC.

With regard to this clone: The germline gene is not matched at one end of the junction; a read error may be the cause. V gene TRBV28 combines with J gene TRBJ2-7; D gene ambiguous. Looked up from germline, CDR1 is MDHEN and CDR2 is SYDVKM. The CDR3 runs 12 residues. Here the CDR3 reads CASSLSQYGQYF. The CDR3 DNA reads TGTGCCAGCAGTTTATCTCAATACGGGCAGTACTTC.